This T cell receptor beta chain was captured in a study of T cells in Graves' hyperthyroidism and ophthalmopathy. The PBMCs studied were ones that came from 10 ml fresh peripheral blood. A remark on this clonotype: Its antigen is as yet unknown.

This CDR3 contains 12 residues. Trimming took off 7 bases at V and 7 bases at J, with 17 bases between the two ends. Germline V CDR1 and CDR2: SQVTM, ANQGSEA. Study-wide points: The blood repertoire included most of the expanded thyroid clonotypes above 0.001.

Using RNA transcripts as the source, TCR beta CDR3 regions were amplified. HTBI primers were employed in a first-round RT-PCR of the TCR CDR3. TCRdb independently ran MiXCR on the multiplex PCR reads; one entry per CDR3 protein. The repertoire holds around 800,000 distinct CDR3 sequences, roughly 40% seen once, with approximately 8.7% in the top ten. The chain recombines TRBV29-1 with TRBJ2-7; D gene ambiguous. This clonotype originated in a man between 18 and 29 years old with Graves' hyperthyroidism. The sequencing input was blood. The CDR3 DNA reads as TGCAGCGCCCCCCGAAGGACGGGTGAGCAGTACTTC. Its translation: CSAPRRTGEQYF.